Sequencing of this T cell receptor beta chain was carried out in a study of blood T cells in healthy people across ages. Findings and caveats of the study: The authors considered diversity estimates from one million T cells to be underestimates.

The germline V gene encodes CDR1 DFQATT and CDR2 SNEGSKA (reference sequence). V lost 6 bases, J lost 1 base, and 12 bases lay in between. The CDR3 is made up of 13 amino acids. PCR was performed a second time for roughly 7 to 12 cycles using a sample-barcoded 5' primer and a J-beta primer mix. TCRdb independently ran MiXCR on the 5' RACE reads; one entry per CDR3 protein. Altogether 600,000 or so distinct CDR3 sequences are present, 47% being singletons, with the ten largest covering roughly 24%. In regard to this clonotype: Its specificity is unknown.

Sequenced input: blood. This sequence was found in a man older than 75 in good health. The genes are TRBV20-1 and TRBJ1-1, with D hard to call. The DNA for the CDR3 is TGCAGTGCACGCCCGGCCCAGAACACTGAAGCTTTCTTT. This encodes CSARPAQNTEAFF.